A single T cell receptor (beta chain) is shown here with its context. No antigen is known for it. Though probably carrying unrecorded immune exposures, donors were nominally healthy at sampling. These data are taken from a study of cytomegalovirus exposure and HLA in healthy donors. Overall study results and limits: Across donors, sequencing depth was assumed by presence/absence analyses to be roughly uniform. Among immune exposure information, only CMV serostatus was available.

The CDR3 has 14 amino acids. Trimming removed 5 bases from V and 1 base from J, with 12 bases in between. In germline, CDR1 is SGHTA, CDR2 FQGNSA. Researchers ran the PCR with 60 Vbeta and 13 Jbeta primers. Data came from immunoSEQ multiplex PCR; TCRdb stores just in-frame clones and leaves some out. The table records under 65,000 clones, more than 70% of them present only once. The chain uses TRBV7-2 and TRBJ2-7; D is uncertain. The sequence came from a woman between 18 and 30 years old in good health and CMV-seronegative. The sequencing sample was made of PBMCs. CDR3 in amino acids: CASSELEASYEQYF. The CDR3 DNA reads TGTGCCAGCAGCGAGTTAGAAGCGTCCTACGAGCAGTACTTC.